These T cell receptor beta chains were read from a single sample in a study of T cell responses to AZD1222 COVID-19 vaccine. TCRdb's table, derived via immunoSEQ multiplex PCR, lists solely in-frame clones and lacks some. The sample shows under 140,000 clones, 70% to 90% of them seen only once. Specimen: peripheral blood, collected 28 days after the second AZD1222 dose. These receptor sequences come from an adult who received the AZD1222 COVID-19 vaccine. The conserved cysteine and the conserved F or W are not part of the CDR3 here. Fields, in order: J gene, V gene, CDR3 protein.

j_call: TRBJ2-3; v_call: TRBV28; cdr3_aa: ASSLDLAGGGGRDTQY
j_call: TRBJ2-1; v_call: TRBV5-1; cdr3_aa: ASSLVAASGGALVDEQF
j_call: TRBJ2-4; v_call: TRBV29-1; cdr3_aa: SVEGEAQAKNIQY
j_call: TRBJ2-5; v_call: TRBV18; cdr3_aa: ASSPQGGRNQETQY
j_call: TRBJ1-6; v_call: TRBV10-3; cdr3_aa: AISERTGDNSPLH
j_call: TRBJ1-2; v_call: TRBV12-3/TRBV12-4; cdr3_aa: ASSLGRRYGYT
j_call: TRBJ2-1; v_call: TRBV7-6; cdr3_aa: ASSPTSGTSRDNEQF
j_call: TRBJ2-3; v_call: TRBV5-1; cdr3_aa: ASSLDRLGDTQY
j_call: TRBJ1-1; v_call: TRBV6-4; cdr3_aa: ASSPTGQGEWTEAF
j_call: TRBJ1-5; v_call: TRBV7-9; cdr3_aa: ASSRGPSDSYSNQPQH
j_call: TRBJ2-3; v_call: TRBV6-4; cdr3_aa: ASSEGLAGGPDTQY
j_call: TRBJ1-6; v_call: TRBV6-1; cdr3_aa: ASSGTVIIKDSPLH
j_call: TRBJ1-1; v_call: TRBV29-1; cdr3_aa: SVEDQSRAGGEAF
j_call: TRBJ1-1; v_call: TRBV2; cdr3_aa: ASGGTEAF
j_call: TRBJ2-3; v_call: TRBV7-9; cdr3_aa: ASTQTSGGADTQY
j_call: TRBJ1-1; v_call: TRBV28; cdr3_aa: ASSTYRGINTEAF
j_call: TRBJ2-5; v_call: TRBV6-2/TRBV6-3; cdr3_aa: ASSYEQGKIRETQY
j_call: TRBJ1-6; v_call: TRBV13; cdr3_aa: ASRRGSSYNSPLH
j_call: TRBJ1-4; v_call: TRBV5-6; cdr3_aa: ASSATGSTNEKLF
j_call: TRBJ2-3; v_call: TRBV11-3; cdr3_aa: ASSLGAGGPLVADTQY
j_call: TRBJ1-3; v_call: TRBV3-1/TRBV3-2; cdr3_aa: ASSQVRGVPGNTIY
j_call: TRBJ2-7; v_call: TRBV19; cdr3_aa: ASSTQGAGVGYEQY
j_call: TRBJ2-7; v_call: TRBV9; cdr3_aa: AGGAAQY
j_call: TRBJ1-1; v_call: TRBV7-8; cdr3_aa: ASSLGVEAEAF
j_call: TRBJ2-2; v_call: TRBV5-1; cdr3_aa: ASSLEGQGGELF
j_call: TRBJ1-2; v_call: TRBV11-2; cdr3_aa: ASSLAEGVGYGYT
j_call: TRBJ2-2; v_call: TRBV5-1; cdr3_aa: ASSPGQERGELF
j_call: TRBJ2-7; v_call: TRBV5-5; cdr3_aa: ASSLTGTAYEQY
j_call: TRBJ2-5; v_call: TRBV5-1; cdr3_aa: ASSLGANAKETQY
j_call: TRBJ1-6; v_call: TRBV14; cdr3_aa: ASSQDRGSSYNSPLH
j_call: TRBJ2-7; v_call: TRBV11-2; cdr3_aa: ASSLGDRYEQY
j_call: TRBJ2-7; v_call: TRBV5-1; cdr3_aa: ASSLAGGREYEQY
j_call: TRBJ2-3; v_call: TRBV15; cdr3_aa: ATSRQLAGNTDTQY
j_call: TRBJ2-5; v_call: TRBV18; cdr3_aa: ASSPFRDRDQETQY